This T cell receptor beta chain was sequenced during a study of T cells in women clearing cervical HPV infection (dated by TCRdb to the late 2010s). Background on the whole study: Cases were some 26 women with histologically confirmed HPV16-related CIN3 or worse, including 2 invasive cancers. The controls were fewer than 30 women whose single incident HPV16 infection cleared within 12 months with no development of precancer or cancer. Blood from cases was collected at the visit where the lesion was first found, while blood from controls was collected once the infection could no longer be detected. For cases, a median interval of approximately 140 days, with an interquartile range of about 80 to 200 days, was observed between lesion detection and blood sampling. Since HLA typing was available for only a few women, HLA type could not be ruled out as a confounder. Nested within Costa Rica's Guanacaste HPV Natural History Study, an exploratory proof-of-principle case-control study compared TCR repertoires across cervical HPV16 outcomes. Cases were matched to controls by age within five years and by the year the sample was collected. Cases had a median age of approximately 32 years compared with roughly 41 for controls, and baseline characteristics showed no significant differences between the groups. In the parent cohort, fewer than 13,000 women aged 18 or older were enrolled in Guanacaste, Costa Rica, during about 1993 to 1994 and were followed for six to seven years. As quality controls, five blinded duplicates were added to each group, bringing the total to approximately 60 samples made up of roughly 50 participants and 10 or so replicates.

Using the immunoSEQ assay, multiplex PCR amplified TCR beta CDR3 regions from an average of about 1,200 ng of genomic DNA per sample. To correct primer bias, the assay used a complete synthetic TCR repertoire to set an amplification baseline. Amplicons were sequenced on the Illumina platform. On the study's bioinformatics: Sequence errors were corrected by clustering with frequency ratios and a modified nearest-neighbor algorithm, and the sequences were then analyzed in the immunoSEQ Analyzer using IMGT gene definitions. At each rarefaction depth, TCR richness and evenness were averaged across 20 rarefaction repeats, and samples with fewer sequences than that depth were excluded. V, D and J gene relative abundances were compared between groups with Wilcoxon rank sum tests, applying FDR correction. In the blinded duplicates, the intraclass correlation was roughly 96% for TCR richness and averaged around 78% across around 66 gene segments. Here the immuneACCESS table is served through TCRdb, limited to in-frame sequences with V and J called. Missing clones are a known gap in these copies; in checked studies unresolved V genes cover under half, and the rest lacks a known reason. V and J calls and clone size are given by that table; D and trimming were obtained from the DNA. The sample table records roughly 20,000 clones. 5% to 6.5% of the sample is in the top ten clones.

The investigation overall reported the following: Cases had lower TRBV6-7 relative abundance than controls (about 0.1% versus 0.15%; Bonferroni P = 0.0008). T-cell numbers per sample were unknown, so richness differences could reflect varying T-cell content rather than repertoire biology. Random forest classifiers that combined richness and V gene abundances separated cases from controls with an estimated AUC of around 0.87. The cross-sectional design could not show whether the associations came before the infection or were a result of it, and neither effector/memory subsets nor HPV-specific T cells were isolated. Across sequencing depths, CIN3+ cases showed significantly higher TCR repertoire richness than controls, but evenness did not differ between the groups.

The CDR3 has 14 amino acids, counting the end cysteine and phenylalanine. Of the CDR3's DNA, 33 bases were read; they are in frame from base 1. The CDR1 and CDR2 encoded by the germline V gene (reference sequence) are SEHNR and FQNEAQ. Every participant had a single incident cervical HPV16 infection, and prevalent HPV16 infections were excluded. Cervical HPV DNA was detected by MY09/MY11 PCR and genotyped by dot-blot hybridization. Roughly 16 mL of heparinized blood were centrifuged, and the buffy coat was split into aliquots, frozen at -30 degrees C, and then kept at -80 degrees C. QIAGEN kits were used to extract genomic DNA from buffy coat specimens. About this clone: The antigen it binds to is not known. The read ends 3 residues shy of where the CDR3 ends; the end is completed using the germline J gene.

The material sequenced was blood buffy coat. The clonotype was recovered from a woman between 18 and 70 years old with a cervical HPV16 infection that either progressed to CIN3+ or cleared (not recorded which). The receptor chain draws on TRBV7-9 and TRBJ1-2; TRBD1 is a possible D gene, resting on 5 matching bases. CDR3 reads: CASSLGGASYDYTF. The DNA read from the CDR3 is TGTGCCAGCAGCTTAGGAGGGGCCTCCTACGAC.